This T cell receptor (beta chain) was captured by sequencing in a study of cytomegalovirus exposure and HLA in healthy donors. With 2 bases clipped from V and 7 bases from J, the junction kept 20 bases outside the gene matches. CDR1 is MDHEN and CDR2 is SYDVKM in the germline V gene. This CDR3 is 18 amino acids long. Study observations and caveats: Among TCR beta chains, those listed as cytomegalovirus-associated numbered roughly 150.

Assay: immunoSEQ multiplex PCR; the TCRdb copy retains only in-frame clones and omits some. Among some 150,000 clones, 89% were seen once, and the ten largest hold approximately 9.2%. With respect to this clone: Antigen: not known.

The sample taken for sequencing was PBMCs. The chain joins TRBV28 to TRBJ2-7; 7 bases line up with TRBD2. The sequence derives from a young woman in good health and CMV-seropositive. Written as DNA, the CDR3 is TGTGCCAGCAGTTTACTAGGTGGATTTGACGGGGGGTCCGTTGAGCAGTACTTC. Its translation is CASSLLGGFDGGSVEQYF.